This TCR beta chain came from a study of blood T cell repertoires in COVID-19. About the research overall: Acute and convalescent COVID-19 specimens originated in the United States, Italy and Spain. PBMCs, B-cell-depleted T cells, or T cells provided the cDNA or gDNA that made up the material.

Assay used: immunoSEQ multiplex PCR; TCRdb lists only in-frame clones, some missing. Among 240,000 or so clones listed, roughly 80% were seen once. The CDR3 length is 12 residues. The germline V and J ends were trimmed by 3 bases and 4 bases, with 5 bases remaining between them. Germline lookup yields CDR1 KGHDR and CDR2 SFDVKD. The sample comprised peripheral blood. This TCR derives from a woman older than 75 with acute or convalescent COVID-19. The chain joins TRBV24-1 to TRBJ1-2; D is uncertain. The chain's CDR3 is CATSDPSYGYTF. The CDR3, as DNA: TGTGCCACCAGTGATCCCAGCTATGGCTACACCTTC.